This T cell receptor beta chain is drawn from a study of blood T cell repertoires in COVID-19. Study at large: The origin of the acute and convalescent COVID-19 samples was the United States, Italy and Spain. From T cells, B-cell-depleted T cells, or PBMCs came the material, which was cDNA or gDNA.

Method: immunoSEQ multiplex PCR; TCRdb's copy keeps in-frame clones and lacks some. The sample records about 18,000 clones, approximately 89% being singletons. Enrollees, about 18 to 95 years old, lived in around 23 US areas. The CDR3 is 16 amino acids. Germline V gives CDR1 SGHAT, CDR2 FQDESV (reference sequence). The trim removed 5 bases at V and 10 bases at J, leaving 10 bases unmatched. The source is a woman in her 30s who had recovered from COVID-19. Sample: PBMCs or T cells enriched from blood (not recorded which). V and J are TRBV11-1 and TRBJ1-6, with 11 bases aligning to TRBD1. The CDR3 coding sequence is TGTGCCAGCAGCCTGCCCGGGACAGGGGGTAGATCACCCCTCCACTTT. The encoded protein is CASSLPGTGGRSPLHF.